These 16 T cell receptor beta chains were all obtained from the same sample, sequenced in a study of CD8+CD57+ T cells in acquired aplastic anemia. Profiles of TCR beta VDJ and CDR3 were generated from a genomic DNA template. TCRdb redid the calling of the reads with MiXCR, one entry per CDR3 protein. The table records approximately 70,000 distinct CDR3 sequences, 55% of them present only once. Sequenced material: sorted CD4+, CD8+, or CD8+CD57+ T cells (not recorded which) from PBMCs. The receptor source for this set is a human donor in good health, serving as a control.

V usage is TRBV15 and J usage is TRBJ1-6; the D gene is possibly TRBD1 (5 bases). CDR3 length: 17 residues. Germline CDR1 is LNHNV and CDR2 is YYDKDF (reference sequence). The V end was cut by 5 bases, the J end by 0 bases, with 14 bases between. CDR3 amino acids: CATSPFRANSYNSPLHF. In DNA, the CDR3 is TGTGCCACCAGCCCGTTCAGGGCGAACTCCTATAATTCACCCCTCCACTTT.

This clonotype appeared a single time. The CDR3, as DNA: TGTGCCAGCCAGATAACCGGGACTAGCGGCTCCTACGAGCAGTACTTC. It specifies CASQITGTSGSYEQYF. The gene calls are TRBV2 and TRBJ2-7; the match to TRBD2 covers 11 bases. Trimming took 8 bases from V and 0 from J; bases not matched to a gene: 9. Per germline, CDR1 SNHLY and CDR2 FYNNEI. CDR3 length: 16 amino acids.

As for this clonotype: In this CDR3 the conserved last residue, phenylalanine or tryptophan, is missing, so a read error is likely. The DNA is omitted, as the CDR3 cannot be located on it reliably, and the CDR3 follows TCRdb's listing. The chain links TRBV10-3 to TRBJ1-6. 9 amino acids form the CDR3, both terminal residues included. CDR1 is ENHRY, CDR2 SYGVKD, per germline. The CDR3 loop is CAISEFPLT.

There are many counts of this clonotype. The chain joins TRBV19 to TRBJ2-5, with a possible D match to TRBD1 (5 bases). The CDR3 is made up of 15 amino acids. V lost 1 base, J lost 1 base, and 10 bases lay in between. CDR1 is LNHDA and CDR2 is SQIVND in the germline V gene (reference sequence). CDR3 loop: CASSIVVGRQETQYF. For the CDR3, the DNA is TGTGCCAGTAGTATAGTGGTGGGGCGCCAAGAGACCCAGTACTTC.

The chain is built from TRBV9 and TRBJ2-7; D gene ambiguous. Germline CDR1 SGDLS, CDR2 YYNGEE. Trimming pared 0 bases from V and 5 bases from J, leaving 27 bases between. There are 19 residues in the CDR3. This CDR3 is CASSVAASSLGELSDEQYF. The CDR3 DNA reads as TGTGCCAGCAGCGTAGCTGCCAGCAGCTTAGGTGAACTATCGGACGAGCAGTACTTC.

The chain joins TRBV20-1 to TRBJ1-2; 8 positions agree with TRBD1. The CDR3 loop spans 13 amino acids. The V gene's germline CDR1 is DFQATT and CDR2 SNEGSKA (reference sequence). V trimming: 6 bases; J trimming: 6 bases; junction bases outside the gene matches: 9. CDR3 sequence reads: CSAEDRVIHGYTF. DNA of the CDR3: TGCAGTGCAGAGGACAGGGTCATTCATGGCTACACCTTC.

This clonotype was observed a handful of times. This chain uses TRBV24-1 with TRBJ2-7; TRBD1 agrees at 9 bases. The CDR3 spans 13 residues. V was pared by 3 bases and J by 6 bases, with 2 bases of the junction left unmatched. Germline loops: CDR1 KGHDR, CDR2 SFDVKD. The CDR3 DNA sequence: TGTGCCACCAGTGATACAGGGGGCAGCGAGCAGTACTTC. This translates into CATSDTGGSEQYF.

The rearrangement joins TRBV19 to TRBJ1-1; TRBD1 matches 7 bases. Germline V lookup: CDR1 LNHDA, CDR2 SQIVND (reference sequence). CDR3 size: 14 residues. V shed 7 bases and J 1 base; nucleotides not matched to a gene: 6. CDR3: CASTKGQRNTEAFF. CDR3 nucleotides: TGTGCCAGTACCAAGGGACAGAGGAACACTGAAGCTTTCTTT.

This clonotype was counted at least ten times. The chain recombines TRBV20-1 with TRBJ1-5; D gene unclear. Germline V lookup: CDR1 DFQATT, CDR2 SNEGSKA (reference sequence). The germline V and J ends were trimmed by 6 bases and 6 bases, with 18 bases remaining between them. The length of the CDR3 is 14 residues. The CDR3 DNA reads as TGCAGTGCCCAACCGGACGGAGTTTCTCAGCCCCAGCATTTT. Its translation: CSAQPDGVSQPQHF.

The chain recombines TRBV25-1 with TRBJ2-1, with D tentatively TRBD1 (6 bases). Trimming removed 3 bases from V and 9 bases from J, with 18 bases in between. There are 15 residues in the CDR3. Germline CDR1 and CDR2: MGHDK and SYGVNS. CDR3 bases: TGTGCCAGCAGTGATGGACAGCAACCTGTAGGTGAGCAGTTCTTC. Protein: CASSDGQQPVGEQFF. Variable domain in full (rest from reference TRBV25-1 and TRBJ2-1): EADIYQTPRYLVIGTGKKITLECSQTMGHDKMYWYQQDPGMELHLIHYSYGVNSTEKGDLSSESTVSRIRTEHFPLTLESARPSHTSQYLCASSDGQQPVGEQFFGPGTRLTVL.

The sample holds a few counts of this clonotype. This sequence joins TRBV28 and TRBJ1-1; the match to TRBD1 covers 8 bases. The trim removed 6 bases at V and 6 bases at J, leaving 9 bases unmatched. CDR3 length: 14 residues. Germline CDR1 and CDR2: MDHEN and SYDVKM. CDR3 coding DNA: TGTGCCAGCAGGGATCGACAGGGGTACGCTGAAGCTTTCTTT. Its translation is CASRDRQGYAEAFF.

This clonotype was recorded many times. This chain joins TRBV5-4 and TRBJ1-1; TRBD1 agrees at 10 bases. V trimming: 4 bases; J trimming: 11 bases; junction bases outside the gene matches: 11. Per germline, CDR1 SGHNT and CDR2 YYREEE (reference sequence). The CDR3 is made up of 14 amino acids. The CDR3 reads CASSDRGDRGAAFF. Written as DNA, the CDR3 is TGTGCCAGCAGCGATCGGGGGGACAGGGGTGCGGCTTTCTTT.

The chain couples TRBV24-1 to TRBJ2-5; the match to TRBD2 covers 8 bases. CDR1 and CDR2 from the germline V gene are KGHDR and SFDVKD. This CDR3 has 18 residues. Trimming at V came to 5 bases and at J to 4 bases, leaving 17 bases not matched to a gene. The CDR3 DNA sequence: TGTGCCACCAGTGGGGTTACGGGTGGCGGGAGGCCGTCAGAGACCCAGTACTTC. Encoded protein: CATSGVTGGGRPSETQYF.

The chain uses TRBV19 and TRBJ1-5; D call uncertain. CDR1 is LNHDA and CDR2 is SQIVND in the germline V gene (reference sequence). The CDR3 length is 14 residues. V was pared by 4 bases and J by 2 bases, with 9 bases between. The DNA of the CDR3 is TGTGCCAGTAGTAAAGAGTGGGGCAATCAGCCCCAGCATTTT. Its translation: CASSKEWGNQPQHF.

The sample holds a few counts of this clonotype. J is TRBJ1-2 and V is TRBV28; 10 bases are shared with TRBD1. CDR3 length equals 13 residues. Germline CDR1 and CDR2: MDHEN and SYDVKM. Losses at the gene ends were 5 bases for V and 8 bases for J; bases not matched to a gene: 5. The CDR3 loop is CASSRQGAGGYTF. The CDR3 coding sequence is TGTGCCAGCAGTCGACAGGGGGCAGGGGGCTACACCTTC.

This clonotype was observed many times. The chain is built from TRBV5-6 and TRBJ2-3; no clear D. The CDR3 has 15 amino acids. Germline V CDR1 and CDR2: SGHDT, YYEEEE. Deletions cut 0 bases from V and 1 base from J, with 9 bases between. The CDR3 region is CASSLESDGTDTQYF. CDR3 nucleotide sequence: TGTGCCAGCAGCTTGGAAAGTGATGGCACAGATACGCAGTATTTT.